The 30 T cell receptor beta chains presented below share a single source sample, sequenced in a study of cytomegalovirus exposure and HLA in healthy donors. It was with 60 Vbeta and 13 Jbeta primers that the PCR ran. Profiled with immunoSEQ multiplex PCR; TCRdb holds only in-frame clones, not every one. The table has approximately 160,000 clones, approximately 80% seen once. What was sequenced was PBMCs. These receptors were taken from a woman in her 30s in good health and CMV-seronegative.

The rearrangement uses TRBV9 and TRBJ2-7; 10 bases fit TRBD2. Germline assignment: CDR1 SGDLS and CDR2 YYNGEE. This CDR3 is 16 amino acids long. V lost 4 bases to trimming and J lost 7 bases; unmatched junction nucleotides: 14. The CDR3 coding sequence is TGTGCCAGCAGCCCGAGGAGGGCTAGCGGGAGTAATGAGCAGTACTTC. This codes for CASSPRRASGSNEQYF.

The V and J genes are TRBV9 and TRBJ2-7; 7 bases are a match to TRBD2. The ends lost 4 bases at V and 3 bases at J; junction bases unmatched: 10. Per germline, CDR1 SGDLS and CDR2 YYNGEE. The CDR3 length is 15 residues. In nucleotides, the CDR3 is TGTGCCAGCAGCCTTTCGGGGACTACACACTACGAGCAGTACTTC. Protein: CASSLSGTTHYEQYF.

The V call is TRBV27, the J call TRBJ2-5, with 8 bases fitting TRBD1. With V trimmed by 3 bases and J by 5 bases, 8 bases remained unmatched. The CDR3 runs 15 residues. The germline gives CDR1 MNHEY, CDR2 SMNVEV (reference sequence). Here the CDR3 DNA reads TGTGCCAGCAGTTTGGGCAGGGGGCGCTTTGAGACCCAGTACTTC. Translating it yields CASSLGRGRFETQYF.

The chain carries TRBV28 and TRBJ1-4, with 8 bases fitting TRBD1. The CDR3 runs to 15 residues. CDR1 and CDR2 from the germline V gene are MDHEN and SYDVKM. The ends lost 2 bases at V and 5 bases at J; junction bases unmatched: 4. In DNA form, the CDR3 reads TGTGCCAGCAGTTTAACGACAGGGGTAAATGAAAAACTGTTTTTT. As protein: CASSLTTGVNEKLFF.

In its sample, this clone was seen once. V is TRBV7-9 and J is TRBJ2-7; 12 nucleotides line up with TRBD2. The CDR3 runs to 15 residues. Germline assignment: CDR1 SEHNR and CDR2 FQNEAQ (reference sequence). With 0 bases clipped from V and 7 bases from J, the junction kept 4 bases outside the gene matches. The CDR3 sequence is CASSLAGTSGLEQYF. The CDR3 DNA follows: TGTGCCAGCAGCTTAGCGGGGACTAGCGGGCTTGAGCAGTACTTC.

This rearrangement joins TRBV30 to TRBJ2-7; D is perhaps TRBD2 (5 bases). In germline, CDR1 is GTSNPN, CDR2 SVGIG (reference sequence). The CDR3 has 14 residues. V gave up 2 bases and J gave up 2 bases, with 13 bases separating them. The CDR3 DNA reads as TGTGCCTGGAGTAGGGCGGGCGCTACCTACGAGCAGTACTTC. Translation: CAWSRAGATYEQYF.

Here the CDR3 reads CASRFQGAAPGELFF. The DNA for the CDR3 is TGTGCCAGCAGATTTCAGGGGGCCGCTCCCGGGGAGCTGTTTTTT. The V call is TRBV6-1, the J call TRBJ2-2; 8 nucleotides agree with TRBD1. The V gene's germline CDR1 is MNHNS and CDR2 SASEGT. The CDR3 runs to 15 residues. V lost 6 bases and J lost 6; bases outside the gene matches: 9.

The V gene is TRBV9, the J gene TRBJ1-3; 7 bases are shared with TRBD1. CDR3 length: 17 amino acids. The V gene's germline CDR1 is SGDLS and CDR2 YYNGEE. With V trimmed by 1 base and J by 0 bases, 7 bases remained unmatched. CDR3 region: CASSVTGTVSSGNTIYF. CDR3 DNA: TGTGCCAGCAGCGTAACCGGGACAGTCTCCTCTGGAAACACCATATATTTT.

DNA for the CDR3: TGTGCCTGGAGTAACGGTGTTCAATTCGCGGAGACCCAGTACTTC. Translated, it gives CAWSNGVQFAETQYF. The chain joins TRBV30 to TRBJ2-5, with D unclear. The ends were cut back, 2 bases at V and 5 bases at J, with 18 bases in the middle. The germline gives CDR1 GTSNPN, CDR2 SVGIG (reference sequence). The CDR3 has 15 residues.

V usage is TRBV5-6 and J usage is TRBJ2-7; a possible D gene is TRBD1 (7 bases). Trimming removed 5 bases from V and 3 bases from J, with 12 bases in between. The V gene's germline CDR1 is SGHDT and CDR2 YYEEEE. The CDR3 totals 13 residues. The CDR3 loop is CASRRDRDYEQYF. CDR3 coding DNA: TGTGCCAGCAGGCGGGACAGAGACTACGAGCAGTACTTC.

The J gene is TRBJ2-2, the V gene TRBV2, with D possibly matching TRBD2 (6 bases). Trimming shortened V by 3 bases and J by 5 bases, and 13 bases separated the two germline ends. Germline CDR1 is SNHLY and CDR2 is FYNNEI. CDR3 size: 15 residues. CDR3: CASSDGGRGTGELFF. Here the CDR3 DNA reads TGTGCCAGCAGTGACGGGGGTCGAGGGACCGGGGAGCTGTTTTTT.

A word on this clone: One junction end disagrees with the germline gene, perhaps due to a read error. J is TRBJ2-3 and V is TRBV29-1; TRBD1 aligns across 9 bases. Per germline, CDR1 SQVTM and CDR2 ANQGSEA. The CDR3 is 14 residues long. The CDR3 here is CSGEDRGSIDTQYF. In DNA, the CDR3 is TGCAGCGGTGAAGACAGGGGGTCGATAGATACGCAGTATTTT.

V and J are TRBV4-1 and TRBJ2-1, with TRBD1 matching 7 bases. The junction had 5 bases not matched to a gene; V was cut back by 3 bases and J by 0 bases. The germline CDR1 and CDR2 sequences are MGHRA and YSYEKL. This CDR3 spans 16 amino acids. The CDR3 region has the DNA TGCGCCAGCAGCCACCCACGGGACAGCTCCTACAATGAGCAGTTCTTC. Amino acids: CASSHPRDSSYNEQFF.

The CDR3 spells CASSLGTSRETEAFF. The DNA of the CDR3 is TGTGCCAGCAGCTTAGGAACGAGCCGGGAGACTGAAGCTTTCTTT. The chain carries TRBV11-3 and TRBJ1-1; no firm D call. Germline V gives CDR1 SGHNT, CDR2 YENEEA. The CDR3 length is 15 residues. The ends were cut back, 1 base at V and 5 bases at J, with 14 bases in the middle.

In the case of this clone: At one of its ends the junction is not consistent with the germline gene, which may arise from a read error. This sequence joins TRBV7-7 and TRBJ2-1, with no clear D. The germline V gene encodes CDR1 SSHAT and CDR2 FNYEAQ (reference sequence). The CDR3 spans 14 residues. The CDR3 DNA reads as TGTGCTAGCAGTCTCTCAGGAACGGCTGGTGAGCAGTTCTTC. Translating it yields CASSLSGTAGEQFF.

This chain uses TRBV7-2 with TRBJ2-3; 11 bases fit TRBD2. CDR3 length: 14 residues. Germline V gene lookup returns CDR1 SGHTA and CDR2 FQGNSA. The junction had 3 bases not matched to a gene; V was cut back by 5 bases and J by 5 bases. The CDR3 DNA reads TGTGCCAGCAGCCTAGGACTAGCGGGAGATACGCAGTATTTT. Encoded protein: CASSLGLAGDTQYF.

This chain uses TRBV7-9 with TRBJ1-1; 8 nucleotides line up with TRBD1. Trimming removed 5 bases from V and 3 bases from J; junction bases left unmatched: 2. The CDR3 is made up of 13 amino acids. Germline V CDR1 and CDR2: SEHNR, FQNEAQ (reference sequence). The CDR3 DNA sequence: TGTGCCAGCAGCCTACAGGGGGACACTGAAGCTTTCTTT. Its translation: CASSLQGDTEAFF. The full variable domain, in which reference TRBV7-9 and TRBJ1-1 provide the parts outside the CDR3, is DTGVSQNPRHKITKRGQNVTFRCDPISEHNRLYWYRQTLGQGPEFLTYFQNEAQLEKSRLLSDRFSAERPKGSFSTLEIQRTEQGDSAMYLCASSLQGDTEAFFGQGTRLTVV.

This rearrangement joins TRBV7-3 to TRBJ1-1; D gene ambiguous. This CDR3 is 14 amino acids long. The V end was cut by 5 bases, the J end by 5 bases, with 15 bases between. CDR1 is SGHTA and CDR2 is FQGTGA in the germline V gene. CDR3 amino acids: CASSPTGPGTEAFF. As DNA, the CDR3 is TGTGCCAGCAGCCCAACGGGCCCGGGAACTGAAGCTTTCTTT.

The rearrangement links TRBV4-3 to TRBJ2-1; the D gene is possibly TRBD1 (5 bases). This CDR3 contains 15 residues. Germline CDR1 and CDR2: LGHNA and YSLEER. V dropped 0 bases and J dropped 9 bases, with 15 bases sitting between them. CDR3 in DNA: TGCGCCAGCAGCCAAGATCAGTCCCAAGGGGCTGAGCAGTTCTTC. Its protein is CASSQDQSQGAEQFF.

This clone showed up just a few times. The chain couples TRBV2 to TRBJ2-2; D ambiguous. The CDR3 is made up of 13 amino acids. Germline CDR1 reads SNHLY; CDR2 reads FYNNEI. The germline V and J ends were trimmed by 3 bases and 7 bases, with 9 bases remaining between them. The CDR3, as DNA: TGTGCCAGCAGTGATTCCGGAGTCGGGGAGCTGTTTTTT. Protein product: CASSDSGVGELFF.

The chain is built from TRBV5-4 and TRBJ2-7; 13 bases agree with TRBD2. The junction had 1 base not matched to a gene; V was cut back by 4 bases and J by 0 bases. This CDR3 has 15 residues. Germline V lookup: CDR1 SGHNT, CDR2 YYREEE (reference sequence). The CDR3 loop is CASSTSGRASYEQYF. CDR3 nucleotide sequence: TGTGCCAGCAGCACTAGCGGGAGGGCCTCCTACGAGCAGTACTTC.

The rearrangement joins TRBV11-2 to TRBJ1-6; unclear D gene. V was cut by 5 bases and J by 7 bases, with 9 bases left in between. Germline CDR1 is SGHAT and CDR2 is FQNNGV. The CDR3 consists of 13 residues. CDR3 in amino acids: CASSDGRNSPLHF. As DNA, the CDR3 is TGTGCCAGCAGCGATGGTAGAAATTCACCCCTCCACTTT.

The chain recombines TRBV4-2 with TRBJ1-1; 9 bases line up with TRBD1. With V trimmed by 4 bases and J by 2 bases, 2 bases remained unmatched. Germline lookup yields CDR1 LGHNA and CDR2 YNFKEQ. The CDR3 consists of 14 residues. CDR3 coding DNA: TGTGCCAGCAGCCCGGGACAGGGAAACACTGAAGCTTTCTTT. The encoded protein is CASSPGQGNTEAFF.

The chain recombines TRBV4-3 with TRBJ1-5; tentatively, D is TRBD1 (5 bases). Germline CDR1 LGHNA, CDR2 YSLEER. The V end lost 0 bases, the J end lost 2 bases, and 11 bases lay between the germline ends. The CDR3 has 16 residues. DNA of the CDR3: TGCGCCAGCAGCCAAGATCGCAGGGATGGCAATCAGCCCCAGCATTTT. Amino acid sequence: CASSQDRRDGNQPQHF.

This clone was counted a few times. The CDR3 spells CASSIGGPRFSYEQYF. In DNA form, the CDR3 reads TGTGCCAGTAGTATAGGAGGTCCCCGCTTTAGTTACGAGCAGTACTTC. The chain links TRBV19 to TRBJ2-7; D call uncertain. CDR3 length equals 16 residues. V lost 1 base to trimming and J lost 4 bases, with 17 bases between them. Germline CDR1 is LNHDA and CDR2 is SQIVND (reference sequence).

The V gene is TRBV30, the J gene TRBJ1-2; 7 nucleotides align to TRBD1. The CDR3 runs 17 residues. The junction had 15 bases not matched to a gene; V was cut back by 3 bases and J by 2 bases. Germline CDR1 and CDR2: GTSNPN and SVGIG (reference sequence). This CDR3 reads CAWSGTGQGEVNYGYTF. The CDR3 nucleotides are TGTGCCTGGAGCGGTACAGGGCAGGGGGAAGTAAACTATGGCTACACCTTC.

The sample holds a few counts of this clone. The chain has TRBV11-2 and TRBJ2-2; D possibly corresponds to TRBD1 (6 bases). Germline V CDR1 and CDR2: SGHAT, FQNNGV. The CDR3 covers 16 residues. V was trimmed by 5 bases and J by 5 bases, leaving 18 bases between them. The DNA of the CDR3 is TGTGCCAGCAGCCAAATTGCAGGGGCTAAAACCGGGGAGCTGTTTTTT. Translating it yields CASSQIAGAKTGELFF.

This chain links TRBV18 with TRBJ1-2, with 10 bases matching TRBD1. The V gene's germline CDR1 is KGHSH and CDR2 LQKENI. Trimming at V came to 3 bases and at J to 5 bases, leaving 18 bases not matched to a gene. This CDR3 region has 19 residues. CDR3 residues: CASSPSPGTGALPLYGYTF. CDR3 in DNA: TGTGCCAGCTCACCCTCGCCCGGGACAGGGGCCCTCCCCCTTTATGGCTACACCTTC.

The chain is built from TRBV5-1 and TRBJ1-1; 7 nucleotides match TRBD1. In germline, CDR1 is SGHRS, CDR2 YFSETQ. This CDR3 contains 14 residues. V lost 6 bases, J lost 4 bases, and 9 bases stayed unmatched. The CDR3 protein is CASMEPGGSTEAFF. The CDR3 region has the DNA TGCGCCAGCATGGAACCAGGGGGTTCCACTGAAGCTTTCTTT.

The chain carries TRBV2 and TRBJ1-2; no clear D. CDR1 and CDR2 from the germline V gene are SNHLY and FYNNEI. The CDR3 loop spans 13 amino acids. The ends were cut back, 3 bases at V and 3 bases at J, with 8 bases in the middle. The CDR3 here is CASSEIGDYGYTF. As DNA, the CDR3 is TGTGCCAGCAGTGAGATCGGGGACTATGGCTACACCTTC. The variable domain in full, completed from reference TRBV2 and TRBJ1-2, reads EPEVTQTPSHQVTQMGQEVILRCVPISNHLYFYWYRQILGQKVEFLVSFYNNEISEKSEIFDDQFSVERPDGSNFTLKIRSTKLEDSAMYFCASSEIGDYGYTFGSGTRLTVV.